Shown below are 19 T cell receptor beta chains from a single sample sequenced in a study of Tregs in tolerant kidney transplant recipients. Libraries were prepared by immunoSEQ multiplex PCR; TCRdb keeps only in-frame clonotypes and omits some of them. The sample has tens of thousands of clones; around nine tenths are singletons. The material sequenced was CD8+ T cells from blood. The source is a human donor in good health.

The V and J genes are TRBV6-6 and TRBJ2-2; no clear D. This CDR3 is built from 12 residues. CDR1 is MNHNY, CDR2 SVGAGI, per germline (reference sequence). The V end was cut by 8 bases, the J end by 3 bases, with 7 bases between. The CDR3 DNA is TGTGCCAGCGCCCGGGACACCGGGGAGCTGTTTTTT. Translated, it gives CASARDTGELFF.

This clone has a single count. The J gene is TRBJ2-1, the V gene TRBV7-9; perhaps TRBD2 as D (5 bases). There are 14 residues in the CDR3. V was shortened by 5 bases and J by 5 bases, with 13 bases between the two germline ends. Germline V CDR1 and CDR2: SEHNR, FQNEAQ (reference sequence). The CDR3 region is CASSPREGHNEQFF. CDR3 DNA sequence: TGTGCCAGCAGCCCTAGAGAGGGCCACAATGAGCAGTTCTTC.

The CDR3 loop is CASSPPGTEYSPLHF. DNA for the CDR3: TGTGCCAGTAGTCCCCCCGGGACAGAGTATTCACCCCTCCACTTT. The chain has TRBV19 and TRBJ1-6, with 7 bases that match TRBD1. The CDR3 has 15 amino acids. J gave up 8 bases and V 5 bases, and 9 bases lay outside the gene matches. The germline CDR1 and CDR2 sequences are LNHDA and SQIVND (reference sequence).

CDR3: CATLREGSYEQYF. The DNA for the CDR3 is TGTGCCACCCTCCGGGAAGGGTCCTACGAGCAGTACTTC. V usage is TRBV27 and J usage is TRBJ2-7, with D perhaps matching TRBD2 (5 bases). V lost 10 bases, J lost 1 base, and 14 bases lay in between. This CDR3 has 13 amino acids. From germline, CDR1 is MNHEY and CDR2 SMNVEV (reference sequence).

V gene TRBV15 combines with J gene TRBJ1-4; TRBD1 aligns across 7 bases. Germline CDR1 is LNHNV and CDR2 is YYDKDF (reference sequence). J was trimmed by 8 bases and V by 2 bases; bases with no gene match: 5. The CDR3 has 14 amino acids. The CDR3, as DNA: TGTGCCACCAGCAGATCAGGGGGAAGGGAAAAACTGTTTTTT. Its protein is CATSRSGGREKLFF.

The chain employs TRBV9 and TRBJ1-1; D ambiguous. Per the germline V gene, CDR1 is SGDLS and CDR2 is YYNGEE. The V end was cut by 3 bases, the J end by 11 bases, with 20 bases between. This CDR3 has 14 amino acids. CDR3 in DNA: TGTGCCAGCAGCGCTGAGGACGTGCCCCTTGAGGCTTTCTTT. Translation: CASSAEDVPLEAFF.

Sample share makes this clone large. Here the CDR3 reads CASSDSGGANVLTF. CDR3 sequence (DNA): TGTGCCAGCAGTGACTCAGGGGGGGCCAACGTCCTGACTTTC. The V call is TRBV6-4, the J call TRBJ2-6; D remains unclear. V was shortened by 0 bases and J by 4 bases, with 4 bases between the two germline ends. The CDR3 has 14 residues. Germline lookup yields CDR1 MRHNA and CDR2 SNTAGT.

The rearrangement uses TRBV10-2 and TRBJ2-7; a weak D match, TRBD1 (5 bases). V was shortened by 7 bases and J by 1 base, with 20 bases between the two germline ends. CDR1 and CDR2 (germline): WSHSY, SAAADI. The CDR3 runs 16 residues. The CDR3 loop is CASTDKDRQLSYEQYF. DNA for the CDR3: TGCGCCAGCACCGACAAAGACAGACAGCTTTCCTACGAGCAGTACTTC.

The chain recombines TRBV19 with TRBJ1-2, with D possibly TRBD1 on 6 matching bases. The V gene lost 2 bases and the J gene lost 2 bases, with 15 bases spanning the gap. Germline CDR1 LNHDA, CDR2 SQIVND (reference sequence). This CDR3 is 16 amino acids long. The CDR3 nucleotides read TGTGCCAGTAGTATAATCGTACAGGGCTGGAACTATGGCTACACCTTC. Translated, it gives CASSIIVQGWNYGYTF.

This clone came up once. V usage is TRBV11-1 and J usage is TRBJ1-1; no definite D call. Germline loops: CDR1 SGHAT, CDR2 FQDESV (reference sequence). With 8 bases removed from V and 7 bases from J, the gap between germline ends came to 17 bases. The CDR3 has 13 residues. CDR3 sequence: CASAPARPHEAFF. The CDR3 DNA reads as TGTGCCAGCGCGCCGGCGAGGCCGCATGAAGCTTTCTTT.

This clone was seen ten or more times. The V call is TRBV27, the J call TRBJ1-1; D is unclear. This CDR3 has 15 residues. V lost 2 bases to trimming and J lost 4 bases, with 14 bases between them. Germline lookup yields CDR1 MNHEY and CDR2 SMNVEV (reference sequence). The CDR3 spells CASSLRAPLGTEAFF. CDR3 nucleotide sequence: TGTGCCAGCAGTTTACGTGCACCCTTGGGCACTGAAGCTTTCTTT.

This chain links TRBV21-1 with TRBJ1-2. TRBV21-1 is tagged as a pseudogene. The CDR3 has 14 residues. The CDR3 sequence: CASSKRQRSDGYTF. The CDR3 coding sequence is TGTGCCAGCAGCAAGAGGCAGAGGTCCGATGGCTACACCTTC.

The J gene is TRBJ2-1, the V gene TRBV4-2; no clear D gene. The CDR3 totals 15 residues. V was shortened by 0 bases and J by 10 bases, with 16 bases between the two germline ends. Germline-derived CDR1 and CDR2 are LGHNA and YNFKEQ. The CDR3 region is CASSQDLGSLEEQFF. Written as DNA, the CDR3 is TGTGCCAGCAGCCAAGATCTGGGAAGCTTGGAAGAGCAGTTCTTC.

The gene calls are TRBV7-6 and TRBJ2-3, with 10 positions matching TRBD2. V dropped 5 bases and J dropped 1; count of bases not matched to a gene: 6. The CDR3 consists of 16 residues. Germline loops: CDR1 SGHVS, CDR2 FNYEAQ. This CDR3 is CASSPLAGGRTDTQYF. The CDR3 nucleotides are TGTGCCAGCAGCCCCTTAGCGGGGGGCCGCACAGATACGCAGTATTTT. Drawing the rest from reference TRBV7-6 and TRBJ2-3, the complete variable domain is GAGVSQSPRYKVTKRGQDVALRCDPISGHVSLYWYRQALGQGPEFLTYFNYEAQQDKSGLPNDRFSAERPEGSISTLTIQRTEQRDSAMYRCASSPLAGGRTDTQYFGPGTRLTVL.

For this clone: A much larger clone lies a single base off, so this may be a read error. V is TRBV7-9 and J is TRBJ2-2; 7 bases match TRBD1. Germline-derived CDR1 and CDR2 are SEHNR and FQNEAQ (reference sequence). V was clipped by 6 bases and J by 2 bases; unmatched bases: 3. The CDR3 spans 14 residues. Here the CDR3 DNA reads TGTGCCAGCAGGGGGGACAGAAACACCGGGGAGCTGTTTTTT. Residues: CASRGDRNTGELFF.

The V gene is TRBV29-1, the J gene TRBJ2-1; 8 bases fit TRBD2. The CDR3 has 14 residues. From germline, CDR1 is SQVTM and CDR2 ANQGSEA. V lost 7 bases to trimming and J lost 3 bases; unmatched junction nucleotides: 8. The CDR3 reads CSASGGAVYNEQFF. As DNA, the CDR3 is TGCAGCGCCTCCGGGGGGGCGGTCTACAATGAGCAGTTCTTC.

CDR3 sequence reads: CASSIGQANQPQHF. The CDR3, as DNA: TGTGCCAGTAGTATAGGACAGGCTAATCAGCCCCAGCATTTT. The chain couples TRBV19 to TRBJ1-5, with D possibly being TRBD1 (6 bases). V dropped 1 base and J dropped 4 bases, with 8 bases sitting between them. Germline values: CDR1 LNHDA, CDR2 SQIVND (reference sequence). The length of the CDR3 is 14 residues.

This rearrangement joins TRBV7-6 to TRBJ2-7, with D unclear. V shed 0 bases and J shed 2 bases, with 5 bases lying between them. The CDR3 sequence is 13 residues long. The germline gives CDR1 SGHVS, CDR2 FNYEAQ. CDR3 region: CASSLARAYEQYF. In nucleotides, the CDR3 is TGTGCCAGCAGCTTAGCTAGGGCCTACGAGCAGTACTTC. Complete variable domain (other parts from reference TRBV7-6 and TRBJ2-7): GAGVSQSPRYKVTKRGQDVALRCDPISGHVSLYWYRQALGQGPEFLTYFNYEAQQDKSGLPNDRFSAERPEGSISTLTIQRTEQRDSAMYRCASSLARAYEQYFGPGTRLTVT.

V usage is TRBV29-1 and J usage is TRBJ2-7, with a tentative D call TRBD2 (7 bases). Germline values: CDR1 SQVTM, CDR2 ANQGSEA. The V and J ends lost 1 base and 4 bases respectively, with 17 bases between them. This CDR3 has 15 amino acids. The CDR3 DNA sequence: TGCAGCGTTGAAGTTGGTGGGGGGGCCGGTTACGAGCAGTACTTC. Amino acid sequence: CSVEVGGGAGYEQYF.